The 6 T cell receptor beta chains listed next were all sequenced from one sample in a study of cytomegalovirus exposure and HLA in healthy donors listed by TCRdb under 2017. Library creation used the immunoSEQ multiplex PCR assay. For the multiplex PCR, a mixture combining 60 forward primers for TCR Vbeta segments and 13 reverse primers for TCR Jbeta segments was used. In TCRdb, the immuneACCESS table is reduced to in-frame sequences with V and J assigned. These tables do not hold every clone; where another copy was compared, an unresolved V gene accounts for under half, and the others remain unexplained. This sample lists roughly 150,000 clones; more than 60% were detected once. In total, the top ten clones hold 7% of the sample. Sequenced input: PBMCs. The receptor set was obtained from a woman aged 40 to 49 in good health and CMV-seropositive.

This clone was recorded only once. The chain employs TRBV7-3 and TRBJ1-1, with 7 bases lining up with TRBD1. This CDR3 has 14 amino acids. V lost 6 bases to trimming and J lost 3 bases; unmatched junction nucleotides: 7. Germline V lookup: CDR1 SGHTA, CDR2 FQGTGA. The CDR3 nucleotides read TGTGCCAGCAGAAAGGACAGGTTCGACACTGAAGCTTTCTTT. Translated, it gives CASRKDRFDTEAFF.

V gene TRBV7-8 combines with J gene TRBJ2-7; 9 bases fit TRBD1. Germline CDR1 SGHVS, CDR2 FQNEAQ. The trim removed 1 base at V and 5 bases at J, leaving 9 bases unmatched. The CDR3 extends over 16 amino acids. CDR3 nucleotides: TGTGCCAGCAGCTTAGGACCGGGACAGGGACAGCACGAGCAGTACTTC. This sequence encodes CASSLGPGQGQHEQYF. The complete variable domain, with remaining parts taken from reference TRBV7-8 and TRBJ2-7, reads GAGVSQSPRYKVAKRGQDVALRCDPISGHVSLFWYQQALGQGPEFLTYFQNEAQLDKSGLPSDRFFAERPEGSVSTLKIQRTQQEDSAVYLCASSLGPGQGQHEQYFGPGTRLTVT.

This chain joins TRBV28 and TRBJ2-3, with D unresolved. Trimming pared 6 bases from V and 1 base from J, leaving 14 bases between. Germline-derived CDR1 and CDR2 are MDHEN and SYDVKM. The CDR3 is made up of 15 amino acids. The CDR3 bases are TGTGCCAGCAGCGCTTTTAGGAGCGGCACAGATACGCAGTATTTT. Residues: CASSAFRSGTDTQYF.

The chain uses TRBV5-1 and TRBJ2-4, with TRBD2 identical over 10 bases. The CDR3 is 17 residues long. Germline CDR1 reads SGHRS; CDR2 reads YFSETQ. V shed 0 bases and J 2 bases; nucleotides not matched to a gene: 5. CDR3 protein: CASSLVSSGGTKNIQYF. The DNA for the CDR3 is TGCGCCAGCAGCTTGGTGTCTAGCGGGGGAACCAAAAACATTCAGTACTTC.

V is TRBV5-4 and J is TRBJ2-3, with 7 bases that match TRBD1. Germline V gene data show CDR1 as SGHNT and CDR2 as YYREEE (reference sequence). The V segment lost 4 bases and the J segment 2 bases; nucleotides outside the gene matches: 10. The CDR3 contains 16 residues. Here the CDR3 DNA reads TGTGCCAGCAGCCGGCATACGGGACAGATCACAGATACGCAGTATTTT. Amino acids: CASSRHTGQITDTQYF.

V gene TRBV5-4 combines with J gene TRBJ1-2; D unclear. Trimming stripped 1 base from V and 4 bases from J, with 11 bases between. CDR1 is SGHNT, CDR2 YYREEE, per germline (reference sequence). This CDR3 is built from 14 residues. The DNA of the CDR3 is TGTGCCAGCAGCTTGTTGGAGGGTACCTATGGCTACACCTTC. Its translation is CASSLLEGTYGYTF.